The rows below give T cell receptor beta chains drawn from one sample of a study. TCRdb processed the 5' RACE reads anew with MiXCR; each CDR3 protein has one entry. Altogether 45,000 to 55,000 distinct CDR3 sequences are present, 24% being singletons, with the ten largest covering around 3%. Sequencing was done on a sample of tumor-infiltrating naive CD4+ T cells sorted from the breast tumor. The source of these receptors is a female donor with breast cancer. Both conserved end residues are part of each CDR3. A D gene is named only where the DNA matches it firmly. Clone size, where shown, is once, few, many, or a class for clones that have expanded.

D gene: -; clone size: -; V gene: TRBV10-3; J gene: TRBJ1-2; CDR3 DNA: TGTGCCATCAAGAGCCCTCCGGGTGACAGCAACTATGGCTACACCTTC; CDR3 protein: CAIKSPPGDSNYGYTF
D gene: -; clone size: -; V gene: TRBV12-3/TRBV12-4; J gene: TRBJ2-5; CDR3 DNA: TGTGCCAGCCGTCGGACCGTAGAGACCCATTACTTC; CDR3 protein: CASRRTVETHYF
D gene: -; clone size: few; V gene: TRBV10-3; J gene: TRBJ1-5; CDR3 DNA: TGTGCCATCAGTGCGGGTCCGGATACTCAGCCCCAGCATTTT; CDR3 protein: CAISAGPDTQPQHF
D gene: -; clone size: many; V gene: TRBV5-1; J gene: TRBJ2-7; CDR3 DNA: TGCGCCAGCAGACCTACAGGGAGGGACGAGCAGTACTTC; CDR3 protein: CASRPTGRDEQYF
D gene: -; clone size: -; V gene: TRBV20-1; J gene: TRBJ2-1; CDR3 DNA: TGCAGTGCTTTTGGGGACTTAACCTACAATGAGCAGTTCTTC; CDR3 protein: CSAFGDLTYNEQFF
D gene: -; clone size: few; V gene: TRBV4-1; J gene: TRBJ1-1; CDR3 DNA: TGCGCCAGCAGCCCACCCGTAGGGGGGAACACTGAAGCTTTCTTT; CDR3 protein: CASSPPVGGNTEAFF
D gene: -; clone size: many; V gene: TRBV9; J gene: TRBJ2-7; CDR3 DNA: TGTGCCAGCAGCGTCGGAGTAGGGGACACCAATTACGAGCAGTACTTC; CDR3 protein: CASSVGVGDTNYEQYF
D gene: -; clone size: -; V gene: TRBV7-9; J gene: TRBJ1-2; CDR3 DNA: TGTGCCAGCAGCCGTAAAGACGGCCTCTATGGCTACACCTTC; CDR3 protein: CASSRKDGLYGYTF
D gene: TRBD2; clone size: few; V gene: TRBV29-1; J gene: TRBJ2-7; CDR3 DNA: TGCAGCGTTGGGGCTAGCGGGAGAGGCGAGCAGTACTTC; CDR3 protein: CSVGASGRGEQYF
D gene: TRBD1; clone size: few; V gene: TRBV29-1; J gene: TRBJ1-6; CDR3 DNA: TGCAGCGTGCGGGGACAGGCCGATTCACCCCTCCACTTT; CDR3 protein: CSVRGQADSPLHF
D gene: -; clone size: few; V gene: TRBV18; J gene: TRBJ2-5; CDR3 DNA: TGTGCCAGCTCCCCCGAAGAGACCCAGTACTTC; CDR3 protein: CASSPEETQYF
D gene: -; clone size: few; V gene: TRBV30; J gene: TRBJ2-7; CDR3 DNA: TGTGCCTGCCTTTCAGGGGGAGGTCACGAGCAGTACTTC; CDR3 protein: CACLSGGGHEQYF
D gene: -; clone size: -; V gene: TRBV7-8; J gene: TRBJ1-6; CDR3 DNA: TGTGCCAGCAGCCCACCTCGGACAAGGAATTCACCCCTCCACTTT; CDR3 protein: CASSPPRTRNSPLHF
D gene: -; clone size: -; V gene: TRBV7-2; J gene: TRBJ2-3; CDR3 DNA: TGTGCCAGCAGCTTAGTCGCGTTGGATACGCAGTATTTT; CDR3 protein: CASSLVALDTQYF
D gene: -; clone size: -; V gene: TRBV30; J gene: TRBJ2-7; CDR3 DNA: TGTGCCTGTGCGGGCCTCCTTTCCTACGAGCAGTACTTC; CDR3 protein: CACAGLLSYEQYF
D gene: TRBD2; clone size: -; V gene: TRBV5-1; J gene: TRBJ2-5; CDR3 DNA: TGCGCCAGCAGCTCAACCGGACTAGCGGGAACGGAGACCCAGTACTTC; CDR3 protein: CASSSTGLAGTETQYF
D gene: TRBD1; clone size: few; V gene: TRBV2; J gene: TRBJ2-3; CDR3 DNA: TGTGCCAGCAACCGGGACAGGGATCGCGGAGGTACGCAGTATTTT; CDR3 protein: CASNRDRDRGGTQYF
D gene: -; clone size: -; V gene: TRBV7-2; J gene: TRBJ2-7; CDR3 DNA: TGTGCCAGCAGCTCCTACGTGACCTACGAGCAGTACTTC; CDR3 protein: CASSSYVTYEQYF
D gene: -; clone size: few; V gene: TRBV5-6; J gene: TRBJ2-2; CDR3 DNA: TGTGCCAGCAGCTCTTTTCCCTCGAACACCGGGGAGCTGTTTTTT; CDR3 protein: CASSSFPSNTGELFF
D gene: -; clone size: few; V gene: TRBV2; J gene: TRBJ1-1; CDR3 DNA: TGTGCCAGCCGTCGAACAGGAGTGGAACAAGAAGCTTTCTTT; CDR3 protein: CASRRTGVEQEAFF
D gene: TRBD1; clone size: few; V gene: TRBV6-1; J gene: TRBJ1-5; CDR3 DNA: TGTGCCAGCAGACCCTCCGGGACAGGGTACAATCAGCCCCAGCATTTT; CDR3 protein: CASRPSGTGYNQPQHF
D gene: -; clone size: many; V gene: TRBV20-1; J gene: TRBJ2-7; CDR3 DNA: TGCAGTGCTAGAGATCAGGTTCAGGGGCACTACGAGCAGTACTTC; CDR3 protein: CSARDQVQGHYEQYF
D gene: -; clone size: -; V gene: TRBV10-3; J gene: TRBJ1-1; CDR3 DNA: TGTGCCATCAGTGAGTTTGGCAGCCCCAACACTGAAGCTTTCTTT; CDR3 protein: CAISEFGSPNTEAFF
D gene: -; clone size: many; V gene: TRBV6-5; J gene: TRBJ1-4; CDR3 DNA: TGTGCCAGCAGTTATGGATCAACTAATGAAAAACTGTTTTTT; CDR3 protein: CASSYGSTNEKLFF
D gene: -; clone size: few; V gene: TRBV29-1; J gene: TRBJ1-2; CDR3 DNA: TGCAGCGTTAACAGGGATTATGGCTATGGCTACACCTTC; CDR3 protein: CSVNRDYGYGYTF
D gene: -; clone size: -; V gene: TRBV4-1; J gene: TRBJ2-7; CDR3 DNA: TGCGCCAGCAGCCAAGGGTATGGAAGCTCCTACGAGCAGTACTTC; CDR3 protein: CASSQGYGSSYEQYF
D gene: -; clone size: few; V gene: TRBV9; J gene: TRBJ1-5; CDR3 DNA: TGTGCCAGCAGCGTTGGACCTTGGGGCAATCAGCCCCAGCATTTT; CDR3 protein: CASSVGPWGNQPQHF
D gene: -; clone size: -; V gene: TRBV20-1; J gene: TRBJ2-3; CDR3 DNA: TGCAGTGCCCTGCCCGGAGGAGATACGCAGTATTTT; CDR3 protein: CSALPGGDTQYF
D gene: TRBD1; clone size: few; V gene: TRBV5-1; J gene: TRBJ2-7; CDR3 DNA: TGCGCCAGCGGTCGACAGGGGGACGAGCAGTACTTC; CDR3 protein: CASGRQGDEQYF
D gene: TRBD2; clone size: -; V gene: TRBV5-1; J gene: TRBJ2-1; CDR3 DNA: TGCGCCAGCAGCTTCTCGGGACTAGCTGTCAATGAGCAGTTCTTC; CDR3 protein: CASSFSGLAVNEQFF
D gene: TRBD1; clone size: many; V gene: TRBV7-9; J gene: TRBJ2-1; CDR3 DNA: TGTGCCAGCAGGGATCGTGGACAGGGGGCGAATGAGCAGTTCTTC; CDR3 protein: CASRDRGQGANEQFF
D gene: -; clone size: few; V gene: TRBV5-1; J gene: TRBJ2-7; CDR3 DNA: TGCGCCAGCAGCTTGATTCCAGGAAGCTCCTACGAGCAGTACTTC; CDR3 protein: CASSLIPGSSYEQYF
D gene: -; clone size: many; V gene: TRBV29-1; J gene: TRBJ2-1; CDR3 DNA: TGCAGCGTTGAAGATCCTCCCACGGCAGGGGACAATGAGCAGTTCTTC; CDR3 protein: CSVEDPPTAGDNEQFF
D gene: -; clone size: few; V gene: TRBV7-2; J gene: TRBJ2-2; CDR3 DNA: TGTGCCAGCAGCTTATGGATTGACGGGGAGCTGTTTTTT; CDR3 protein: CASSLWIDGELFF
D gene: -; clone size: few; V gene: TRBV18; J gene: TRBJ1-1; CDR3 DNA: TGTGCCAGCTCACCACAGGGTGAAGGGACTGAAGCTTTCTTT; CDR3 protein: CASSPQGEGTEAFF